The present T cell receptor (beta chain) was sequenced within a study of blood T cell repertoires in COVID-19. Study context: The United States, Italy and Spain provided the acute and convalescent COVID-19 samples.

The germline gives CDR1 SEHNR, CDR2 FQNEAQ (reference sequence). The ends were cut back, 5 bases at V and 6 bases at J, with 16 bases in the middle. The length of the CDR3 is 15 residues. Clones were read by immunoSEQ multiplex PCR, and TCRdb kept only the in-frame ones, dropping some. The sample has about 260,000 clones, approximately 90% seen once. V usage is TRBV7-9 and J usage is TRBJ2-2; D unclear. The sample taken for sequencing was PBMCs or T cells enriched from blood (not recorded which). The receptor was derived from a man between 35 and 55 years old who had been exposed to COVID-19. The CDR3 DNA reads TGTGCCAGCAGCGTACCCACTGGGCTGGCCGGGGAGCTGTTTTTT. It translates to CASSVPTGLAGELFF.